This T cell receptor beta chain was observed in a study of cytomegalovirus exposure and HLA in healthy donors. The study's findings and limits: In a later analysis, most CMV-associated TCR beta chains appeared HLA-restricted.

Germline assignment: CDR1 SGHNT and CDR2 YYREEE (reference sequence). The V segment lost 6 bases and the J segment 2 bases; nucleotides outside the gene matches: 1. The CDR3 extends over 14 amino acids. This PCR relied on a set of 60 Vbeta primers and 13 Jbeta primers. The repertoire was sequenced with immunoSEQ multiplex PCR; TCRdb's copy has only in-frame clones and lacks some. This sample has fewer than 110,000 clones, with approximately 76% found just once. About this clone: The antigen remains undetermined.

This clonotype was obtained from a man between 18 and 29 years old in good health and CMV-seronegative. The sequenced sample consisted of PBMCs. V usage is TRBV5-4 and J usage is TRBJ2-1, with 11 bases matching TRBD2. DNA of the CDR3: TGTGCCAGCAAACTAGCGGGGGCCTACAATGAGCAGTTCTTC. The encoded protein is CASKLAGAYNEQFF. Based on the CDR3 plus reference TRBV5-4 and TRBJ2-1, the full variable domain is ETGVTQSPTHLIKTRGQQVTLRCSSQSGHNTVSWYQQALGQGPQFIFQYYREEENGRGNFPPRFSGLQFPNYSSELNVNALELDDSALYLCASKLAGAYNEQFFGPGTRLTVL.